The T cell receptor beta chain under discussion was sequenced for a study of glioma-infiltrating T cells. The study's findings and limits: Non-neoplastic patients had below-expected tissue-blood divergence, while all gliomas exceeded expectation.

As to this clonotype: Its antigen is as yet unknown.

The CDR3 totals 16 residues. Unmatched junction bases numbered 8, after V lost 3 bases and J lost 5 bases. Germline loops: CDR1 SGHTA, CDR2 FQGNSA. Amplification of TCR alpha and beta CDR3 regions from RNA used iRepertoire nested multiplex PCR. Input was 100-400 ng of tissue mRNA or PBMC total RNA. TCRdb re-called the multiplex PCR reads through MiXCR, storing one row per CDR3 protein. The sample contains about 140,000 distinct CDR3 sequences, about 39% of which appear only once. Sequencing was performed on glioma tissue, nonneoplastic brain tissue, or PBMCs (not recorded which). This TCR was sampled from a human donor with low-grade glioma or glioblastoma, undergoing nonglioma brain surgery, or in good health (not recorded which). V gene TRBV7-2 combines with J gene TRBJ2-2; 8 nucleotides align to TRBD2. The CDR3 protein is CASSFVGGVGTGELFF. The CDR3 bases are TGTGCCAGCAGCTTTGTCGGGGGGGTCGGGACCGGGGAGCTGTTTTTT.